A selection of T cell receptor beta chains follows, all from one sample in a study of brain T cells in children with intractable seizures. Only in-frame clones appear in the TCRdb table, and some are missing; sequencing was by immunoSEQ multiplex PCR. The profile shows hundreds of thousands of clones, 93% of them singletons. The sample here was peripheral blood, taken roughly 5 months after surgery. The receptors here all came from a boy less than two years old with tuberous sclerosis and intractable seizures. Each CDR3 is given with its conserved first and last residue. The D gene is left open where the match is weak. Where a row states a size, it is once, few, many or the class of an expanded clone; other rows omit it.

V	D	J	size	CDR3	DNA
TRBV4-1	NA	TRBJ2-1	NA	CASSQEPLNNEQFF	TGCGCCAGCAGCCAAGAACCCCTGAACAATGAGCAGTTCTTC
TRBV7-7	NA	TRBJ2-1	NA	CASSLRRAPPHNEQFF	TGTGCTAGCAGCCTCAGGCGGGCACCTCCCCACAATGAGCAGTTCTTC
TRBV6-6	NA	TRBJ1-2	NA	CASSPPGKSYGYTF	TGTGCCAGCTCCCCCCCCGGCAAGAGCTATGGCTACACCTTC
TRBV3-1/TRBV3-2	NA	TRBJ2-7	NA	CASSQTNSGGGQYF	TGTGCCAGCAGCCAAACCAACTCGGGTGGAGGGCAGTACTTC
TRBV18	TRBD1	TRBJ2-7	once	CASYGQGAIDEQYF	TGTGCCAGCTACGGACAGGGGGCGATCGACGAGCAGTACTTC
TRBV3-1/TRBV3-2	NA	TRBJ2-1	NA	CASSQIPQVISGHYNEQFF	TGTGCCAGCAGCCAAATCCCACAAGTGATTAGCGGTCACTACAATGAGCAGTTCTTC
TRBV14	NA	TRBJ1-1	once	CASSQERDLNTEAFF	TGTGCCAGCAGCCAAGAAAGGGATTTAAACACTGAAGCTTTCTTT
TRBV7-3	TRBD1	TRBJ2-1	NA	CASSFRDRDNEQFF	TGTGCCAGCAGCTTCCGGGACAGGGACAATGAGCAGTTCTTC
TRBV3-1/TRBV3-2	NA	TRBJ2-7	few	CASSPNSRTEQYF	TGTGCCAGCAGCCCGAACTCCAGGACCGAGCAGTACTTC
TRBV9	TRBD2	TRBJ2-3	once	CASSVLLAGAGDTQYF	TGTGCCAGCAGCGTGCTTTTAGCGGGAGCTGGAGATACGCAGTATTTT
TRBV27	NA	TRBJ2-3	NA	CASSLGGRGTDTQYF	TGTGCCAGCAGTTTGGGGGGCAGGGGCACAGATACGCAGTATTTT
TRBV7-3	NA	TRBJ2-3	NA	CASSLLGATDTQYF	TGTGCCAGCAGCTTACTCGGGGCCACAGATACGCAGTATTTT
TRBV5-1	NA	TRBJ1-1	NA	CASSLDYTEAFF	TGCGCCAGCAGCTTGGATTACACTGAAGCTTTCTTT
TRBV13	NA	TRBJ1-1	NA	CASSSRGVRDTEAFF	TGTGCCAGCAGCTCCCGGGGCGTAAGGGACACTGAAGCTTTCTTT
TRBV5-6	NA	TRBJ1-2	NA	CASSLVAETAFSFGYTF	TGTGCCAGCAGCTTGGTAGCAGAGACAGCCTTTTCTTTTGGCTACACCTTC
TRBV19	TRBD2	TRBJ2-3	NA	CASSSGLAGTDTQYF	TGTGCCAGTAGTTCCGGACTAGCGGGTACAGATACGCAGTATTTT
TRBV6-1	NA	TRBJ1-5	NA	CASSVIWGRLGQPQHF	TGTGCCAGCAGTGTTATATGGGGGAGGCTGGGTCAGCCCCAGCATTTT
TRBV11-3	NA	TRBJ2-7	NA	CASSRKGEIYEQYF	TGTGCCAGCAGCCGAAAGGGGGAGATCTACGAGCAGTACTTC
TRBV25-1	NA	TRBJ1-1	NA	CASSEYQGKVTEAFF	TGTGCCAGCAGTGAATATCAGGGGAAGGTCACTGAAGCTTTCTTT
TRBV5-1	NA	TRBJ1-1	NA	CASSLVGNPEAFF	TGCGCCAGCAGCTTGGTCGGAAACCCTGAAGCTTTCTTT
TRBV11-3	NA	TRBJ2-1	NA	CATSPRGSYNEQFF	TGTGCCACCTCCCCTCGCGGCTCCTACAATGAGCAGTTCTTC
TRBV7-3	NA	TRBJ2-5	NA	CASSLVVQETQYF	TGTGCCAGCAGCTTAGTAGTCCAAGAGACCCAGTACTTC
TRBV20-1	NA	TRBJ1-2	NA	CSAPAGSLYTF	TGCAGTGCTCCAGCGGGGTCCCTCTACACCTTC
TRBV6-5	NA	TRBJ2-1	NA	CASSPPGVYEQFF	TGTGCCAGCAGTCCCCCCGGGGTGTATGAGCAGTTCTTC
TRBV12-3/TRBV12-4	TRBD1	TRBJ2-4	NA	CASSTYRGRVQYF	TGTGCCAGCAGTACTTACAGGGGCAGGGTTCAGTACTTC
TRBV4-2	NA	TRBJ1-4	once	CASSQVEPEKLFF	TGTGCCAGCAGCCAAGTGGAGCCCGAAAAACTGTTTTTT
TRBV6-5	TRBD1	TRBJ1-1	NA	CASSSRTGVNTEAFF	TGTGCCAGCAGTTCCAGGACAGGGGTGAACACTGAAGCTTTCTTT
TRBV7-3	NA	TRBJ2-1	few	CASSLGAGINEQFF	TGTGCCAGCAGCTTAGGTGCAGGGATCAATGAGCAGTTCTTC